This TCR beta chain was retrieved from a study of early stage breast cancer tumors. Trimming took 3 bases from V and 1 from J; bases not matched to a gene: 4. The CDR3 covers 15 residues. Germline CDR1 SGHTS, CDR2 YDEGEE. Study-wide results and caveats: In about 90% of the 16 patients, blood comparison separated tumor from normal breast.

Regarding this clone: Its antigen is not identified.

Some clones are missing from TCRdb's copy, which holds only in-frame ones; the method was immunoSEQ multiplex PCR. The table lists 65,000 to 75,000 clones, roughly 80% of them singletons. The receptor comes from a person aged 40-50 years with breast cancer. This chain uses TRBV5-8 with TRBJ2-1; 7 bases match TRBD2. Sequencing was done on a sample of blood. CDR3 in amino acids: CASSYSGMSYNEQFF. CDR3 in DNA: TGTGCCAGCAGCTACAGCGGGATGTCCTACAATGAGCAGTTCTTC.